This T cell receptor beta chain was profiled in a study of lymphopenia after photon versus proton radiotherapy. V was cut by 2 bases and J by 5 bases, with 9 bases left in between. Germline V gives CDR1 MNHNS, CDR2 SASEGT. The CDR3 is made up of 13 amino acids. General study results and limits: Survival link was tested only in deceased patients; proton benefit remains a possibility. After lymphocyte nadir, photon-treated repertoires showed oligoclonal expansion, especially CD8+ Temra. In patients who died, overall survival fell as post-nadir TCR diversity dropped more. Proton therapy kept repertoires fairly stable, unlike photons, which gained effector/memory cells.

TCRdb keeps only in-frame clones here, not all; method: immunoSEQ multiplex PCR. Of 160,000 or so clones listed, more than 85% are singletons. With respect to this clone: No antigen is known for it.

The sequenced sample was peripheral blood, obtained from a patient treated with photon-based radiotherapy. The J gene is TRBJ1-1, the V gene TRBV6-1; D is undetermined. This receptor was identified in a man aged 50 to 59 with gastric cancer. As DNA, the CDR3 is TGTGCCAGCAGTGAACTCTCAAGGACTGAAGCTTTCTTT. Its protein product is CASSELSRTEAFF.